This T cell receptor (beta chain) was identified in a study of blood T cell repertoires in COVID-19. In the original processing: Counts of nucleated cells, estimated from reference gene primer amplification, were obtained. The table came from immunoSEQ multiplex PCR; TCRdb's copy has only in-frame clones and leaves some out. That table is the source of V, J and clone size, and D and trimming were worked out from the DNA. There are about 200,000 clones in the sample; approximately 85% occur only once, and 12% lies in the top ten. This clone was counted a single time. All enrollees were roughly 18 to 89 years old and from approximately 24 US areas. Among Cohort 3 donors, those recovered had two negative PCRs, clearance, or symptom resolution. This CDR3 region has 17 residues. Germline V gene sequence: CDR1 SGHKS, CDR2 YYEKEE (reference sequence). With V trimmed by 0 bases and J by 2 bases, 7 bases remained unmatched.

The sequence was obtained from a man between 40 and 49 years old who had recovered from COVID-19. Sequencing was done on a sample of PBMCs or T cells enriched from blood (not recorded which). The rearrangement joins TRBV5-5 to TRBJ1-5, with 8 bases lining up with TRBD1. The CDR3 DNA is TGTGCCAGCAGCTTGGATGCAGGGGGCGGCGGCAATCAGCCCCAGCATTTT. This codes for CASSLDAGGGGNQPQHF.